The 27 T cell receptor beta chains below come from one sample, sequenced in a study of cytomegalovirus exposure and HLA in healthy donors. The PCR was carried out with 60 Vbeta primers and 13 Jbeta primers. The data were produced by immunoSEQ multiplex PCR, yet TCRdb's version contains in-frame clones alone and is incomplete. This repertoire shows about 140,000 clones, around 75% found once; its top ten account for roughly 3%. The sample consisted of PBMCs. These receptors all come from a man aged 40-50 years in good health and CMV-seronegative.

The chain has TRBV11-3 and TRBJ1-1; TRBD1 agrees at 8 bases. Germline V gene lookup returns CDR1 SGHNT and CDR2 YENEEA. The CDR3 covers 16 residues. Losses at the gene ends were 6 bases for V and 5 bases for J; bases not matched to a gene: 14. The CDR3 DNA follows: TGTGCCAGCAGAACGGAGGCTTGGACAGGGTTAACTGAAGCTTTCTTT. The encoded protein is CASRTEAWTGLTEAFF.

The CDR3 protein is CASSEALGALNEKLFF. DNA of the CDR3: TGTGCCAGCAGTGAAGCGCTGGGGGCCCTAAATGAAAAACTGTTTTTT. The chain couples TRBV2 to TRBJ1-4; a weak D match, TRBD1 (6 bases). The CDR3 has 16 residues. From germline, CDR1 is SNHLY and CDR2 FYNNEI. V was clipped by 0 bases and J by 5 bases, with 13 bases between them. Looking up the rest from reference TRBV2 and TRBJ1-4 gives the full variable domain: EPEVTQTPSHQVTQMGQEVILRCVPISNHLYFYWYRQILGQKVEFLVSFYNNEISEKSEIFDDQFSVERPDGSNFTLKIRSTKLEDSAMYFCASSEALGALNEKLFFGSGTQLSVL.

The J gene is TRBJ2-3, the V gene TRBV9, with TRBD2 matching 9 bases. Germline V gives CDR1 SGDLS, CDR2 YYNGEE. V lost 0 bases and J lost 6; bases outside the gene matches: 8. The CDR3 consists of 16 residues. CDR3 amino acids: CASSVERGGGADTQYF. In nucleotides, the CDR3 is TGTGCCAGCAGCGTAGAGAGGGGCGGGGGGGCCGATACGCAGTATTTT.

This chain connects TRBV9 to TRBJ2-5, with 10 nucleotides matching TRBD2. Matching the DNA end better, TRBJ2-7 makes the J call doubtful. Per germline, CDR1 SGDLS and CDR2 YYNGEE. There are 14 residues in the CDR3. CDR3 nucleotides: TGTGCCAGCAGCGAAGCGGGGGGGTTGTACGAGCAGTACTTC. Protein product: CASSEAGGLYEQYF.

The chain is built from TRBV5-1 and TRBJ1-1, with D perhaps TRBD1 (6 bases). The CDR3 spans 13 residues. CDR1 is SGHRS, CDR2 YFSETQ, per germline. Trimming stripped 7 bases from V and 0 bases from J, with 10 bases between. CDR3 bases: TGCGCCAGCTCACAGGGTATGAACACTGAAGCTTTCTTT. The encoded protein is CASSQGMNTEAFF.

The chain recombines TRBV18 with TRBJ1-1; D possibly corresponds to TRBD1 (5 bases). Trimming stripped 3 bases from V and 1 base from J, with 9 bases between. The CDR3 is 14 residues long. Looked up from germline, CDR1 is KGHSH and CDR2 is LQKENI. CDR3 DNA: TGTGCCAGCTCACCGGCCCAGGGGAACACTGAAGCTTTCTTT. Translated: CASSPAQGNTEAFF.

The V gene is TRBV5-4, the J gene TRBJ2-5; D not certain. Trimming cost V 0 bases and J 3 bases, with 9 bases left between them. Germline values: CDR1 SGHNT, CDR2 YYREEE (reference sequence). There are 14 residues in the CDR3. CDR3 in DNA: TGTGCCAGCAGCTTGGGTGGTCAGGAAGAGACCCAGTACTTC. Translated: CASSLGGQEETQYF.

This sequence joins TRBV5-1 and TRBJ2-7; 9 nucleotides agree with TRBD1. Germline CDR1 is SGHRS and CDR2 is YFSETQ. J was trimmed by 3 bases and V by 4 bases; bases with no gene match: 8. CDR3 length equals 15 residues. The DNA of the CDR3 is TGCGCCAGCAGCCCCCCGGAGACAGGGGGCTACGAGCAGTACTTC. It is translated as CASSPPETGGYEQYF. The full variable domain, in which reference TRBV5-1 and TRBJ2-7 provide the parts outside the CDR3, is KAGVTQTPRYLIKTRGQQVTLSCSPISGHRSVSWYQQTPGQGLQFLFEYFSETQRNKGNFPGRFSGRQFSNSRSEMNVSTLELGDSALYLCASSPPETGGYEQYFGPGTRLTVT.

This clone occurred once. The chain uses TRBV5-6 and TRBJ2-7; D call uncertain. The CDR3 totals 12 residues. CDR1 SGHDT and CDR2 YYEEEE come from the germline V gene. The V end lost 3 bases, the J end lost 2 bases, and 6 bases lay between the germline ends. For the CDR3, the DNA is TGTGCCAGCAGCTCCTACCCCTACGAGCAGTACTTC. Amino acid sequence: CASSSYPYEQYF. Full variable domain (missing parts from reference TRBV5-6 and TRBJ2-7): DAGVTQSPTHLIKTRGQQVTLRCSPKSGHDTVSWYQQALGQGPQFIFQYYEEEERQRGNFPDRFSGHQFPNYSSELNVNALLLGDSALYLCASSSYPYEQYFGPGTRLTVT.

The chain is built from TRBV7-9 and TRBJ2-2, with a weak D call TRBD1 (5 bases). The germline V gene encodes CDR1 SEHNR and CDR2 FQNEAQ (reference sequence). V shed 4 bases and J shed 5 bases, with 14 bases lying between them. There are 15 residues in the CDR3. The CDR3 is CASSSTRQYTGELFF. CDR3 DNA sequence: TGTGCCAGCAGCTCGACCAGACAGTATACCGGGGAGCTGTTTTTT.

The chain links TRBV4-1 to TRBJ1-4, with D unresolved. Germline CDR1 and CDR2: MGHRA and YSYEKL. The V end was cut by 1 base, the J end by 8 bases, with 14 bases between. CDR3 length: 15 amino acids. The CDR3 DNA sequence: TGCGCCAGCAGCCAAGCGGGATCGCGGAGAGAAAAACTGTTTTTT. Amino acid sequence: CASSQAGSRREKLFF.

The rearrangement uses TRBV19 and TRBJ2-3; D gene uncertain. The germline V gene has CDR1 LNHDA and CDR2 SQIVND (reference sequence). The V and J ends lost 9 bases and 4 bases respectively, with 23 bases between them. The CDR3 is 16 residues long. CDR3 sequence (DNA): TGTGCCAGCACGCCCCATGAGGCCCCACGCGCAGATACGCAGTATTTT. Translated: CASTPHEAPRADTQYF.

This clone was seen a handful of times. This chain uses TRBV7-9 with TRBJ2-5; maybe TRBD1 (5 bases). Trimming removed 5 bases from V and 4 bases from J, with 17 bases in between. This CDR3 spans 15 amino acids. Germline values: CDR1 SEHNR, CDR2 FQNEAQ (reference sequence). The CDR3 coding sequence is TGTGCCAGCAGCCTTCGGGTAGGGGATCGAGAGACCCAGTACTTC. Amino acid sequence: CASSLRVGDRETQYF. The full variable domain, with the rest looked up from reference TRBV7-9 and TRBJ2-5, is DTGVSQNPRHKITKRGQNVTFRCDPISEHNRLYWYRQTLGQGPEFLTYFQNEAQLEKSRLLSDRFSAERPKGSFSTLEIQRTEQGDSAMYLCASSLRVGDRETQYFGPGTRLLVL.

The sample holds a few counts of this clone. The rearrangement joins TRBV12-2 to TRBJ1-2. TRBV12-2 is termed a pseudogene. The CDR3 loop spans 8 amino acids. Written as DNA, the CDR3 is TGTGCAAGTCGTTTCCGCGACTTC. Amino acids: CASRFRDF.

The chain links TRBV6-1 to TRBJ2-6; perhaps TRBD2 as D (6 bases). Trimming took 8 bases from V and 0 from J, leaving 8 bases between them. The CDR3 length is 14 residues. Germline lookup yields CDR1 MNHNS and CDR2 SASEGT. CDR3 sequence (DNA): TGTGCCAGCGGAGGGGACTCTGGGGCCAACGTCCTGACTTTC. It codes for CASGGDSGANVLTF.

The chain carries TRBV5-6 and TRBJ1-5; D perhaps matches TRBD1 (5 bases). This CDR3 has 16 amino acids. Trimming pared 1 base from V and 2 bases from J, leaving 13 bases between. CDR1 and CDR2 (germline): SGHDT, YYEEEE. This chain's CDR3 is CASSLTGGIGNQPQHF. The CDR3 nucleotides are TGTGCCAGCAGCTTGACGGGGGGGATCGGCAATCAGCCCCAGCATTTT.

V and J are TRBV9 and TRBJ2-3, with a possible D match to TRBD2 (6 bases). V was cut by 0 bases and J by 1 base, with 9 bases left in between. The CDR3 spans 15 residues. CDR1 SGDLS and CDR2 YYNGEE come from the germline V gene. This CDR3 is CASSVVQRGTDTQYF. CDR3 DNA sequence: TGTGCCAGCAGCGTAGTCCAGCGGGGCACAGATACGCAGTATTTT.

The V gene is TRBV7-6, the J gene TRBJ2-7; tentative D call: TRBD2 (6 bases). V shed 5 bases and J shed 2 bases, with 13 bases lying between them. The CDR3 spans 14 residues. Germline V lookup: CDR1 SGHVS, CDR2 FNYEAQ. DNA of the CDR3: TGTGCCAGCAGCCTTGGAGGGGCCACCTACGAGCAGTACTTC. It yields the protein CASSLGGATYEQYF.

The CDR3 DNA reads TGTGCCAGTAGTAGGGCTAGCGGGGCCCGGAATGAGCAGTTCTTC. Translated: CASSRASGARNEQFF. J is TRBJ2-1 and V is TRBV19; 9 positions match TRBD2. Losses at the gene ends were 4 bases for V and 7 bases for J; bases not matched to a gene: 8. CDR1 and CDR2 (germline): LNHDA, SQIVND (reference sequence). CDR3 length equals 15 residues.

The gene calls are TRBV6-6 and TRBJ1-5; 8 bases line up with TRBD1. V lost 5 bases to trimming and J lost 7 bases; unmatched junction nucleotides: 4. The CDR3 contains 13 residues. Germline V gene sequence: CDR1 MNHNY, CDR2 SVGAGI (reference sequence). The CDR3 reads CASSPGGRQPQHF. CDR3 DNA: TGTGCCAGCAGTCCAGGGGGCCGCCAGCCCCAGCATTTT.

This clone was counted once. This chain joins TRBV7-9 and TRBJ2-7; tentatively, D is TRBD2 (5 bases). Trimming pared 1 base from V and 6 bases from J, leaving 10 bases between. This CDR3 comprises 13 residues. Germline V CDR1 and CDR2: SEHNR, FQNEAQ (reference sequence). The CDR3 DNA reads TGTGCCAGCAGCTTAGGTAGCGTCGGCGAGCAGTACTTC. It encodes CASSLGSVGEQYF.

This clone was recorded only once. The chain employs TRBV2 and TRBJ2-7; 10 nucleotides agree with TRBD1. The CDR3 totals 14 residues. Germline trimming cut 8 bases from V and 5 bases from J; bases unmatched to any gene: 9. Germline CDR1 reads SNHLY; CDR2 reads FYNNEI. CDR3 loop: CASHITGTGDEQYF. Here the CDR3 DNA reads TGTGCCAGCCATATAACCGGGACAGGGGACGAGCAGTACTTC.

In its sample, this clone was seen a few times. This chain connects TRBV30 to TRBJ1-2, with TRBD1 matching over 8 bases. V shed 4 bases and J 6 bases; nucleotides not matched to a gene: 4. CDR1 is GTSNPN, CDR2 SVGIG, per germline (reference sequence). CDR3 length: 12 residues. CDR3: CAWTRTGNGYTF. The CDR3 DNA is TGTGCCTGGACCCGGACAGGGAATGGCTACACCTTC.

The rearrangement uses TRBV5-1 and TRBJ2-7; 7 bases line up with TRBD2. The CDR3 covers 13 residues. From germline, CDR1 is SGHRS and CDR2 YFSETQ. Trimming cost V 2 bases and J 3 bases; bases outside gene matches: 2. In nucleotides, the CDR3 is TGCGCCAGCAGCTTTGGGGGGGGCTACGAGCAGTACTTC. It yields the protein CASSFGGGYEQYF. The full variable domain, its missing parts supplied by reference TRBV5-1 and TRBJ2-7, is KAGVTQTPRYLIKTRGQQVTLSCSPISGHRSVSWYQQTPGQGLQFLFEYFSETQRNKGNFPGRFSGRQFSNSRSEMNVSTLELGDSALYLCASSFGGGYEQYFGPGTRLTVT.

This clone was seen once. The chain joins TRBV13 to TRBJ2-5, with TRBD1 as a possible D gene (6 bases). V dropped 5 bases and J dropped 5 bases, with 12 bases sitting between them. CDR1 and CDR2 from the germline V gene are PRHDT and FYEKMQ (reference sequence). The CDR3 loop spans 13 amino acids. The CDR3 DNA sequence: TGTGCCAGCAGCCACAGGGATCGGGAGACCCAGTACTTC. This codes for CASSHRDRETQYF.

The DNA for the CDR3 is TGTGCCAGCAGCTTAGCCCCCCCGAGCGGGAGTAGCGCAGATACGCAGTATTTT. It codes for CASSLAPPSGSSADTQYF. This chain uses TRBV7-2 with TRBJ2-3, with TRBD2 identical over 8 bases. J lost 4 bases, V lost 0 bases, and 12 bases had no gene match. Germline loops: CDR1 SGHTA, CDR2 FQGNSA. The CDR3 has 18 residues.

The CDR3 here is CASPRGGDRFLRGNTIYF. CDR3 DNA: TGCGCCAGCCCCCGAGGGGGGGACCGGTTTTTGCGTGGAAACACCATATATTTT. The V call is TRBV4-1, the J call TRBJ1-3; tentatively, D is TRBD1 (6 bases). CDR1 MGHRA and CDR2 YSYEKL come from the germline V gene. The CDR3 consists of 18 residues. Trimming pared 8 bases from V and 3 bases from J, leaving 26 bases between.